This TCR beta chain is from a study of blood T cell repertoires in COVID-19. Across the study: Sources were T cells, B-cell-depleted T cells, or PBMCs; the material itself was cDNA or gDNA.

In the source study's methods: By means of reference gene primer amplification, nucleated cell counts were estimated. Clones were sequenced by immunoSEQ multiplex PCR, and TCRdb holds only the in-frame ones, with some missing. The V and J calls and the clone size are those of that table, but D and trimming were determined from the DNA. The table shows under 200,000 clones, with approximately 90% occurring only once. A word on this clone: The same CDR3 is also encoded by other DNA sequences in this sample.

Ages ranged from about 18 to 100 years, with residence in fewer than 25 US areas. Sequencing was carried out using PBMCs or T cells enriched from blood (not recorded which). The TCR comes from a woman between 35 and 50 years old in a cohort exposed to, infected with or recovered from COVID-19 (not recorded which).

The CDR3 DNA follows: TGTGCCAGCAGGCAGGGGAGTCAGCCCCAGCATTTT. It encodes CASRQGSQPQHF. The chain joins TRBV28 to TRBJ1-5; perhaps TRBD1 as D (6 bases). This CDR3 has 12 residues. The ends were cut back, 6 bases at V and 6 bases at J, with 9 bases in the middle. Germline V gene data show CDR1 as MDHEN and CDR2 as SYDVKM. The full variable domain, with the rest looked up from reference TRBV28 and TRBJ1-5, is DVKVTQSSRYLVKRTGEKVFLECVQDMDHENMFWYRQDPGLGLRLIYFSYDVKMKEKGDIPEGYSVSREKKERFSLILESASTNQTSMYLCASRQGSQPQHFGDGTRLSIL.